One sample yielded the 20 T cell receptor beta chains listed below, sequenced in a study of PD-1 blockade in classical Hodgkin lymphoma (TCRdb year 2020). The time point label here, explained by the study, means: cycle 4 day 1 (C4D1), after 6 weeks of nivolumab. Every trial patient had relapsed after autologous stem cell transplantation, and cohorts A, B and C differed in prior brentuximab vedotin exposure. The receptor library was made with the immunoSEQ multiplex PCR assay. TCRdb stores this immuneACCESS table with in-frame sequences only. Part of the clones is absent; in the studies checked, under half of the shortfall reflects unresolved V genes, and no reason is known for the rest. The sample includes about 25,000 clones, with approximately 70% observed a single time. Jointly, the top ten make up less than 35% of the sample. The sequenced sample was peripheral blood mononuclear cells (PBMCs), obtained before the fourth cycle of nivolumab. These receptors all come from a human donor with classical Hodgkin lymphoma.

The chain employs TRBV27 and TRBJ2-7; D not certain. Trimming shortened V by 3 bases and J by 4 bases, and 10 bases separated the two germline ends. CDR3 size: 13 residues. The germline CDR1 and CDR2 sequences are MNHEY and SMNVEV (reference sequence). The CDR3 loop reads CASSLQYRYEQYF. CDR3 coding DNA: TGTGCCAGCAGTTTGCAGTACAGATACGAGCAGTACTTC.

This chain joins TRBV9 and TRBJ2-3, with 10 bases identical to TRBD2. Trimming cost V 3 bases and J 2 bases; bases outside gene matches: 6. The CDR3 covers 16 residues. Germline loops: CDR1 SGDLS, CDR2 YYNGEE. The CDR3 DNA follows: TGTGCCAGCAGCGAACCTAGCGGGGGAGCCACAGATACGCAGTATTTT. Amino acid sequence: CASSEPSGGATDTQYF.

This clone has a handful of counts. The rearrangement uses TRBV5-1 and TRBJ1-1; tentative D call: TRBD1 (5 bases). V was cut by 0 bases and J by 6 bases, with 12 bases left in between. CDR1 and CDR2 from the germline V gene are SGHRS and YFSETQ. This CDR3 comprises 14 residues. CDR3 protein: CASSLGQGRAEAFF. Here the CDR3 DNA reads TGCGCCAGCAGCTTGGGGCAGGGAAGGGCTGAAGCTTTCTTT. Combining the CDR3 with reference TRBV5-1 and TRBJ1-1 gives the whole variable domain KAGVTQTPRYLIKTRGQQVTLSCSPISGHRSVSWYQQTPGQGLQFLFEYFSETQRNKGNFPGRFSGRQFSNSRSEMNVSTLELGDSALYLCASSLGQGRAEAFFGQGTRLTVV.

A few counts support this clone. The CDR3 protein is CASNHPRWRRADTQYF. As DNA, the CDR3 is TGTGCCAGCAACCATCCCCGATGGCGACGGGCAGATACGCAGTATTTT. V gene TRBV7-7 combines with J gene TRBJ2-3; D remains unclear. The germline V gene encodes CDR1 SSHAT and CDR2 FNYEAQ (reference sequence). The V end was cut by 7 bases, the J end by 4 bases, with 21 bases between. CDR3 size: 16 residues.

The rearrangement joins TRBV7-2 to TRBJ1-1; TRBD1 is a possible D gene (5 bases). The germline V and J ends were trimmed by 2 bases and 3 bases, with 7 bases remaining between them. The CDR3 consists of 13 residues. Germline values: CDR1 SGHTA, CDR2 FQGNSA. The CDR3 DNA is TGTGCCAGCAGCTTACGGGGCGACACTGAAGCTTTCTTT. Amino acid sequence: CASSLRGDTEAFF.

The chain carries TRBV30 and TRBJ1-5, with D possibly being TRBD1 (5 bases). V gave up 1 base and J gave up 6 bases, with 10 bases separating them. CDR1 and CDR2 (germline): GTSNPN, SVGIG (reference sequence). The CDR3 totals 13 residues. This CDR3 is CAWSGQGPQPQHF. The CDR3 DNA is TGTGCCTGGAGTGGGCAGGGCCCTCAGCCCCAGCATTTT.

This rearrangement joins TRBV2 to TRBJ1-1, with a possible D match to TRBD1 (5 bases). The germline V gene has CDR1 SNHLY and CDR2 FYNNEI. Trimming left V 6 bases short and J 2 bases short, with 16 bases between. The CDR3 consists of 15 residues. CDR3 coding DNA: TGTGCCAGCAGAGAGCCCGGACGGACAAACACTGAAGCTTTCTTT. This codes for CASREPGRTNTEAFF. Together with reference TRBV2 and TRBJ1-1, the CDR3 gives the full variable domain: EPEVTQTPSHQVTQMGQEVILRCVPISNHLYFYWYRQILGQKVEFLVSFYNNEISEKSEIFDDQFSVERPDGSNFTLKIRSTKLEDSAMYFCASREPGRTNTEAFFGQGTRLTVV.

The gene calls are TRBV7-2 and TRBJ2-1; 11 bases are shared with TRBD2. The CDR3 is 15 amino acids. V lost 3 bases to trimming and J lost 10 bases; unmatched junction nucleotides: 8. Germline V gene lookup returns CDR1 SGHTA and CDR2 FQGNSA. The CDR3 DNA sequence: TGTGCCAGCAGCTTCGGGTCTAGCGGGGGGCGGGAGCAGTTCTTC. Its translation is CASSFGSSGGREQFF.

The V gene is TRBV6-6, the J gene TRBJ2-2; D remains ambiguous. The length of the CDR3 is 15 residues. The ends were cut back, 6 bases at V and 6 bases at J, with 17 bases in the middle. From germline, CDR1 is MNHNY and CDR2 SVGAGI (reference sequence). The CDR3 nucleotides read TGTGCCAGCAGCCAACTCGAATCGACCGCCGGGGAGCTGTTTTTT. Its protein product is CASSQLESTAGELFF.

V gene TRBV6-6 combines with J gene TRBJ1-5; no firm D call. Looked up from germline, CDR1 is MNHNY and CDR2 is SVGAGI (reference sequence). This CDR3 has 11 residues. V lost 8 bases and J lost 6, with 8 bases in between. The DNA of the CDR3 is TGTGCCAGCGGATACGGTCAGCCCCAGCATTTT. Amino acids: CASGYGQPQHF.

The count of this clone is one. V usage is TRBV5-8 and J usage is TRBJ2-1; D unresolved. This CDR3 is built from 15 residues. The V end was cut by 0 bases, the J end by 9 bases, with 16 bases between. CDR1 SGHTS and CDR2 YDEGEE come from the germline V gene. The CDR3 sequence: CASSLEAIRRGEQFF. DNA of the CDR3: TGTGCCAGCAGCTTGGAGGCCATTAGGCGCGGTGAGCAGTTCTTC.

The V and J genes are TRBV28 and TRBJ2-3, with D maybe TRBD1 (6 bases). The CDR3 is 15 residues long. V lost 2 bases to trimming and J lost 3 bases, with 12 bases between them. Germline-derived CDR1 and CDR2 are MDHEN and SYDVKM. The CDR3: CASSLRSRGTDTQYF. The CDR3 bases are TGTGCCAGCAGTTTACGCTCCAGGGGTACAGATACGCAGTATTTT.

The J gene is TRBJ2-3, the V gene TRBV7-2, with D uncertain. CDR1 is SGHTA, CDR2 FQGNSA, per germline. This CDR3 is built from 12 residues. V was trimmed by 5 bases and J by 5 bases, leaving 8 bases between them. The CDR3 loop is CASSAIIDTQYF. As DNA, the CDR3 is TGTGCCAGCAGCGCCATTATAGATACGCAGTATTTT.

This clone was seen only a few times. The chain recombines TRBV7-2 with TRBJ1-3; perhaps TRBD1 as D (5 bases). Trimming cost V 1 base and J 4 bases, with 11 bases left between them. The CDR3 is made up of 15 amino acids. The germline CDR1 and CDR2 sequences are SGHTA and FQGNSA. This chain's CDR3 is CASSLGAGYGNTIYF. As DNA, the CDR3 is TGTGCCAGCAGCTTAGGGGCAGGGTACGGAAACACCATATATTTT.

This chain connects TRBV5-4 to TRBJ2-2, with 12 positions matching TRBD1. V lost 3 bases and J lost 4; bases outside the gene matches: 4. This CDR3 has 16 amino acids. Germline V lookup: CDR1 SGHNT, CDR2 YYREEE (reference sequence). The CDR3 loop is CASSSPGQGATGELFF. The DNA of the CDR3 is TGTGCCAGCAGCTCTCCGGGACAGGGGGCCACCGGGGAGCTGTTTTTT.

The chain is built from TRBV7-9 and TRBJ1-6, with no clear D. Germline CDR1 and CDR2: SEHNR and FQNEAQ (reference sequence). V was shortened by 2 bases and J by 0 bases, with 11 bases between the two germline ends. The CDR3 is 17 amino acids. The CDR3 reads CASSLWEGSSYNSPLHF. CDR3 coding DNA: TGTGCCAGCAGCTTATGGGAAGGGAGCTCCTATAATTCACCCCTCCACTTT.

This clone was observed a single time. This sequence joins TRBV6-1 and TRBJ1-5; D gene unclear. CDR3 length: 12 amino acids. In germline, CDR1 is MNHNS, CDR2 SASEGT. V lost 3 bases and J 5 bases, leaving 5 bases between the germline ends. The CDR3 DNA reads TGTGCCAGCAGTGAGGTACATCAGCCCCAGCATTTT. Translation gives CASSEVHQPQHF.

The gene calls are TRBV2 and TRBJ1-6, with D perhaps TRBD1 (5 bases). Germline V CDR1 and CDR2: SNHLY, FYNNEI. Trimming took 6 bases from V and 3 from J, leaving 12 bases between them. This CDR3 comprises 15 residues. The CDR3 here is CASRAQTVYNSPLHF. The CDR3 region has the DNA TGTGCCAGCAGGGCGCAGACAGTCTATAATTCACCCCTCCACTTT.

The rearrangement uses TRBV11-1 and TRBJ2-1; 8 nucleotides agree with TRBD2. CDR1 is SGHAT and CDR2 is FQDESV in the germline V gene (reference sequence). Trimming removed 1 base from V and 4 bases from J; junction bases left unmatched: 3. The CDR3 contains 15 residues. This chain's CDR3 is CASSLESGGYNEQFF. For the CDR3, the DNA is TGTGCCAGCAGCTTAGAAAGCGGGGGTTACAATGAGCAGTTCTTC.

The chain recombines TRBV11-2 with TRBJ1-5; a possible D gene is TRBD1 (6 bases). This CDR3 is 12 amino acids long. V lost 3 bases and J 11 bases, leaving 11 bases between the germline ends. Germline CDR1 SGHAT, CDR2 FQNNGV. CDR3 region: CASSFSQGTQHF. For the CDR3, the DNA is TGTGCCAGCAGCTTTTCACAGGGAACCCAGCATTTT.